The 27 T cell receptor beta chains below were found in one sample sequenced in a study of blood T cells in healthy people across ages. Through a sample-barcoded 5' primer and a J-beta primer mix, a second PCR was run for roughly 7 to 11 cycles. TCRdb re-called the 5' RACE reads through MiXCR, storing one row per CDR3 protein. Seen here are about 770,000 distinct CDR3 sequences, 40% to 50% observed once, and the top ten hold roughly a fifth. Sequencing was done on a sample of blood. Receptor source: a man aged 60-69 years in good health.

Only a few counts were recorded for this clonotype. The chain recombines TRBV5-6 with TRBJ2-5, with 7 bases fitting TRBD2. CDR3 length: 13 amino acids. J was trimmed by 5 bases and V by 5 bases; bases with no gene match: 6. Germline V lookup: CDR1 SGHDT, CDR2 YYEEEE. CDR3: CASRAAGVETQYF. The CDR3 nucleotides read TGTGCCAGCAGGGCTGCGGGGGTTGAGACCCAGTACTTC.

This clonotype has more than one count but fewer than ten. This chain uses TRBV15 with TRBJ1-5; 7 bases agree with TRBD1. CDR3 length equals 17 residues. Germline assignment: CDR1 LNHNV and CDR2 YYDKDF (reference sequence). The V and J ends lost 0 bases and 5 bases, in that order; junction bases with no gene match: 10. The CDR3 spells CATSREIVTGLHQPQHF. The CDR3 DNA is TGTGCCACCAGCAGAGAAATCGTGACAGGGCTTCATCAGCCCCAGCATTTT.

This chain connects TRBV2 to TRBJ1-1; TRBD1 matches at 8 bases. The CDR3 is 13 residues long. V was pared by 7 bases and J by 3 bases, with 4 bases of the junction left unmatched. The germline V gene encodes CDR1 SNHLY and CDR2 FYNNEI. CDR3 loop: CASTQGAYTEAFF. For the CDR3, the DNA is TGTGCCAGCACCCAGGGGGCTTACACTGAAGCTTTCTTT.

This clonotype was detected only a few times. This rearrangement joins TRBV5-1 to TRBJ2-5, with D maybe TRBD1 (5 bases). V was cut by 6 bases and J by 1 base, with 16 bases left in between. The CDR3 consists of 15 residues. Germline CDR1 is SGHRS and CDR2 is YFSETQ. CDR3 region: CASTKDQGPQETQYF. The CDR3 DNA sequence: TGCGCCAGCACCAAGGATCAGGGCCCCCAAGAGACCCAGTACTTC.

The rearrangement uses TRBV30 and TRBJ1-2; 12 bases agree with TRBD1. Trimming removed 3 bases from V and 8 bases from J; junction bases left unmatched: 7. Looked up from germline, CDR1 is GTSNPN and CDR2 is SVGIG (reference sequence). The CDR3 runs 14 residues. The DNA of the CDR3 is TGTGCCTGGAGACCCGGGGGACAGGGGGCAGGCTACACCTTC. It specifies CAWRPGGQGAGYTF.

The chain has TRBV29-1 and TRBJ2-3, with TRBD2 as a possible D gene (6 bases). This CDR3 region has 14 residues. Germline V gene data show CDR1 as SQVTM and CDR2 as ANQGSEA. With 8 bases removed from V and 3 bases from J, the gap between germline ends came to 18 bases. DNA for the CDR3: TGCAGCACTCGGCCCGGGACTTTGACAGATACGCAGTATTTT. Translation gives CSTRPGTLTDTQYF.

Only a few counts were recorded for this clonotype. This CDR3 reads CASSLGIRGGNQPQHF. CDR3 DNA: TGTGCCAGCAGCTTGGGGATCCGCGGTGGCAATCAGCCCCAGCATTTT. The chain couples TRBV5-6 to TRBJ1-5; D is uncertain. The CDR3 runs to 16 residues. CDR1 and CDR2 from the germline V gene are SGHDT and YYEEEE. Trimming stripped 0 bases from V and 2 bases from J, with 12 bases between.

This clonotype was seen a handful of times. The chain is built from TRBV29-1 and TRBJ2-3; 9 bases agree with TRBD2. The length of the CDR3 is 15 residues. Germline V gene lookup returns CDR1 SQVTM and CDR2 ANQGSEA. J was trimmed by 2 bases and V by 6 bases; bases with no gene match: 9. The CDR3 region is CSVGGQRGVTDTQYF. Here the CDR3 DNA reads TGCAGCGTGGGGGGACAGCGGGGGGTCACAGATACGCAGTATTTT.

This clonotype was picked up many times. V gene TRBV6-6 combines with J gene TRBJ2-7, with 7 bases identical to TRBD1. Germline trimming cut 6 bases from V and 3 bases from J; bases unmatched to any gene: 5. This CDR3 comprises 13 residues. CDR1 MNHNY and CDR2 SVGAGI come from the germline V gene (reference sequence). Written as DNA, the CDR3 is TGTGCCAGCAGAGGGACAGAGGGCTACGAGCAGTACTTC. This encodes CASRGTEGYEQYF.

The CDR3 nucleotides read TGTGCCACCAGCAGAGATTGGACTAGCGGAGAAGAGACCCAGTACTTC. It encodes CATSRDWTSGEETQYF. This rearrangement joins TRBV15 to TRBJ2-5; 10 nucleotides align to TRBD2. With V trimmed by 0 bases and J by 3 bases, 4 bases remained unmatched. CDR1 is LNHNV and CDR2 is YYDKDF in the germline V gene (reference sequence). The CDR3 consists of 16 residues.

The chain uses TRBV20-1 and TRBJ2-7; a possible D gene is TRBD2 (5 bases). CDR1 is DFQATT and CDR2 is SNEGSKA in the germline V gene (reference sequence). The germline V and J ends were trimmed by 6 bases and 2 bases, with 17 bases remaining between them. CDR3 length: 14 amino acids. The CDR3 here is CSALMRVAAYEQYF. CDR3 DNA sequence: TGCAGTGCCCTGATGAGGGTCGCGGCCTACGAGCAGTACTTC.

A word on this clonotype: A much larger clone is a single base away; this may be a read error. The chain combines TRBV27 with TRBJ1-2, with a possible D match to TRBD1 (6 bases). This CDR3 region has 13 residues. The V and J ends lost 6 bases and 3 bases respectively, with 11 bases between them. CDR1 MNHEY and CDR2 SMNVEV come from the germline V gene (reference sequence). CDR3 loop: CASRARGDYGYTF. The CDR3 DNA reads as TGTGCCAGCAGGGCCAGGGGTGACTATGGCTACACCTTC.

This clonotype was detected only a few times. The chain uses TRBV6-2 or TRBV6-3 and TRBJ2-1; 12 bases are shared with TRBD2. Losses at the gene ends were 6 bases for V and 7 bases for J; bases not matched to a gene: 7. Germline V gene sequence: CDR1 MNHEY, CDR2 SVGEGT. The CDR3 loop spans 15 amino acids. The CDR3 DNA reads TGTGCCAGCAGAGCTAGCGGGGGGGCAGGGAATGAGCAGTTCTTC. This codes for CASRASGGAGNEQFF.

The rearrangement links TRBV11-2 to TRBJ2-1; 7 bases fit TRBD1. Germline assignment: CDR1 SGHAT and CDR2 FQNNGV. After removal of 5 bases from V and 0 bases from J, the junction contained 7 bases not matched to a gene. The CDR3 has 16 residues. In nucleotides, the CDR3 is TGTGCCAGCAGCCGTTCCGGGACAGTCTCCTACAATGAGCAGTTCTTC. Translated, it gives CASSRSGTVSYNEQFF.

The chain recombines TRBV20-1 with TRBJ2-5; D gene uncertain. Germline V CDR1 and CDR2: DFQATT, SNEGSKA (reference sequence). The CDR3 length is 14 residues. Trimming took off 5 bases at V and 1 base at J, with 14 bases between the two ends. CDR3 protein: CSAPTLAFQETQYF. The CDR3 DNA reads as TGCAGTGCTCCTACCCTGGCATTCCAAGAGACCCAGTACTTC.

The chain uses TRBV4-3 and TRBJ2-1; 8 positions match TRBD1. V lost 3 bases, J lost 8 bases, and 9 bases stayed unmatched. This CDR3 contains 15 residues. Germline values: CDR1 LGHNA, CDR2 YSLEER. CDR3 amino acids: CASSQDRADGDEQFF. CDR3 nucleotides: TGCGCCAGCAGCCAGGACAGGGCCGATGGGGATGAGCAGTTCTTC.

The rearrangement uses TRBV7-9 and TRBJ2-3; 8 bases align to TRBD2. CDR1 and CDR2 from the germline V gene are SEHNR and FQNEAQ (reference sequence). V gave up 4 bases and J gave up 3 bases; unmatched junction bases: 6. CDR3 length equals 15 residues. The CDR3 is CASSSTGGATDTQYF. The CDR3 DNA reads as TGTGCCAGCAGCTCGACCGGGGGGGCAACAGATACGCAGTATTTT.

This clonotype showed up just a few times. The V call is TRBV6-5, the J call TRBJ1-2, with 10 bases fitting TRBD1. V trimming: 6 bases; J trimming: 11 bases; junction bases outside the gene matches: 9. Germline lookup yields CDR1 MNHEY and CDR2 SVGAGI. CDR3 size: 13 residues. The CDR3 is CASRVGTGAEYTF. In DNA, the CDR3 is TGTGCCAGCAGGGTCGGGACAGGGGCTGAATACACCTTC.

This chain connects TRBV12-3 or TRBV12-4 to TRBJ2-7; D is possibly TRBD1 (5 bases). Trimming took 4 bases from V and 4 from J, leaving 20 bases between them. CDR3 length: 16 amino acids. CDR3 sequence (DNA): TGTGCCAGCAGTTCCCGGCGGACACGCTCGGATTACGAGCAGTACTTC. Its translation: CASSSRRTRSDYEQYF.

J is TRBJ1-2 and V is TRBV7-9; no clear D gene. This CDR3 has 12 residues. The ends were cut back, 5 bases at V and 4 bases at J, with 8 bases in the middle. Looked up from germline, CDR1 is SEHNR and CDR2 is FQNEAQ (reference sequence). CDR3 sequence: CASSRPGYGYTF. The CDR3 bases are TGTGCCAGCAGCCGCCCCGGCTATGGCTACACCTTC.

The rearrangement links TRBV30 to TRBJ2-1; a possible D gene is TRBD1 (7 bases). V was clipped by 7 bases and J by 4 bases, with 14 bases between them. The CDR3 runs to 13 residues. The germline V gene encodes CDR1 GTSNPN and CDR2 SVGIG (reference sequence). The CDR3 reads CASGGSGYNEQFF. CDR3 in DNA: TGTGCCTCAGGGGGGAGCGGATACAATGAGCAGTTCTTC. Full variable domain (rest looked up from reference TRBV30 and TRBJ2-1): SQTIHQWPATLVQPVGSPLSLECTVEGTSNPNLYWYRQAAGRGLQLLFYSVGIGQISSEVPQNLSASRPQDRQFILSSKKLLLSDSGFYLCASGGSGYNEQFFGPGTRLTVL.

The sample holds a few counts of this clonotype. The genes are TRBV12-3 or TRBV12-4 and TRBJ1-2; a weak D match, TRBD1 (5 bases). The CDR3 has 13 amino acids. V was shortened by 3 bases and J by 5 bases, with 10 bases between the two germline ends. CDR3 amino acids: CASSFKTAYGYTF. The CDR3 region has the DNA TGTGCCAGCAGTTTTAAGACAGCTTATGGCTACACCTTC.

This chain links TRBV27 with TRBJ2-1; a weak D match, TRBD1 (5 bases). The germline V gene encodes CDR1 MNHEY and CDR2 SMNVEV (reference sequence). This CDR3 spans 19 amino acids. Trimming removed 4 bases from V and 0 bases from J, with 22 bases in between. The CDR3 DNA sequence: TGTGCCAGCAGTTCCCTCGAATTACAGACAGAATCCTCCTACAATGAGCAGTTCTTC. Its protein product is CASSSLELQTESSYNEQFF.

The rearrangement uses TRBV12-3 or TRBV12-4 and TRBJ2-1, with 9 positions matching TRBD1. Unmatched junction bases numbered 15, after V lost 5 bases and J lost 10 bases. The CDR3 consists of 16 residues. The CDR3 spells CASSENRGLLGFEQFF. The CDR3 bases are TGTGCCAGCAGTGAAAACAGGGGGCTTCTTGGTTTCGAGCAGTTCTTC.

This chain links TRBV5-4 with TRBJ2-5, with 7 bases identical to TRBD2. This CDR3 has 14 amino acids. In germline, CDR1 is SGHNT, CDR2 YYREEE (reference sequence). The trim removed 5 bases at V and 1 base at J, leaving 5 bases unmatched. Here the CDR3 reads CASRLSGTQETQYF. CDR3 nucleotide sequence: TGTGCCAGCAGGTTGAGCGGGACCCAAGAGACCCAGTACTTC.

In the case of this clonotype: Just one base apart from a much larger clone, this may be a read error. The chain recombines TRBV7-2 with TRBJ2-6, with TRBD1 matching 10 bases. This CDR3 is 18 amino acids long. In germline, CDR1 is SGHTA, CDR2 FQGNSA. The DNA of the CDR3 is TGTGCCGGCAGCTTAGGGGACAGGGGTCTATCTGGGGCCAACGTCCTGACTTTC. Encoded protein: CAGSLGDRGLSGANVLTF.

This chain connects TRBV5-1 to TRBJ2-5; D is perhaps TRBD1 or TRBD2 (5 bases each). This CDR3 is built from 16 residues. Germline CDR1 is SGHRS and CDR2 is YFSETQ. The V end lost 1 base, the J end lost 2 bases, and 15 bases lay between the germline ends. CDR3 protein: CASSLWGTPIQETQYF. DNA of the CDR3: TGCGCCAGCAGCTTGTGGGGGACCCCAATTCAAGAGACCCAGTACTTC.